This entry is about one T cell receptor beta chain. Its antigen is unidentified. Regarding treatment: approximately 9-day PBMC culture with coronavirus spike peptide pools or control peptides (ViraFEST assay). The data derive from a study of vaccination and CD4 T cells after COVID-19. About the research overall: Taking of post-vaccine samples occurred a median 72 days after dose two (range 14 to 241).

The assay that was used to sequence DNA from cultured CD4+ T cells was the Oncomine TCR Beta short-read assay. One entry per CDR3 protein results from TCRdb running MiXCR on the PCR reads. This sample has under 10,000 distinct CDR3 sequences, with roughly 55% found just once. Sequencing used CD4+ T cells from blood, cultured in vitro. The receptor was derived from a human donor who had recovered from COVID-19.

The CDR3 sequence is CASSFMSGDQPQHF. The DNA for the CDR3 is TGTGCCAGCAGTTTTATGTCGGGGGATCAGCCCCAGCATTTT. V usage is TRBV28 and J usage is TRBJ1-5, with D possibly TRBD1 on 5 matching bases. V was trimmed by 3 bases and J by 5 bases, leaving 11 bases between them. The CDR3 runs to 14 residues. Germline assignment: CDR1 MDHEN and CDR2 SYDVKM.